This is a list of T cell receptor beta chains from one sample in a study of blood T cells in healthy people across ages. TCRdb re-derived calls from the 5' RACE reads in MiXCR, one entry per CDR3 protein. The table includes 1,500,000 or so distinct CDR3 sequences, approximately 59% detected once. Sequenced material: blood. The receptors stem from a man aged 18 to 35 in good health. Each CDR3 is given with its conserved first and last residue. The D gene is left open where the match is weak. For some rows the clone size is stated as once, few or many, or as a class when expanded; others skip it.

J gene: TRBJ2-6; clone size: .; V gene: TRBV6-6; CDR3 length: 16; D gene: .; CDR3 protein: CASSYPMMGGANVLTF; CDR3 DNA: TGTGCCAGCAGTTACCCGATGATGGGTGGGGCCAACGTCCTGACTTTC
J gene: TRBJ1-1; clone size: .; V gene: TRBV10-3; CDR3 length: 15; D gene: TRBD1; CDR3 protein: CAISEMTGLNTEAFF; CDR3 DNA: TGTGCCATCAGTGAAATGACAGGGTTGAACACTGAAGCTTTCTTT
J gene: TRBJ2-5; clone size: .; V gene: TRBV3-1; CDR3 length: 17; D gene: .; CDR3 protein: CASSPGPQGRADETQYF; CDR3 DNA: TGTGCCAGCAGCCCAGGCCCTCAGGGCAGGGCGGATGAGACCCAGTACTTC
J gene: TRBJ1-1; clone size: .; V gene: TRBV12-3/TRBV12-4; CDR3 length: 15; D gene: .; CDR3 protein: CASSPTGTRDTEAFF; CDR3 DNA: TGTGCCAGCAGTCCGACCGGGACGAGGGACACTGAAGCTTTCTTT
J gene: TRBJ2-7; clone size: few; V gene: TRBV29-1; CDR3 length: 12; D gene: .; CDR3 protein: CSVVVPSYEQYF; CDR3 DNA: TGCAGCGTTGTCGTCCCCTCCTACGAGCAGTACTTC
J gene: TRBJ2-5; clone size: .; V gene: TRBV27; CDR3 length: 15; D gene: .; CDR3 protein: CASSLNSGGPETQYF; CDR3 DNA: TGTGCCAGCAGTTTAAACAGTGGCGGGCCAGAGACCCAGTACTTC
J gene: TRBJ2-1; clone size: few; V gene: TRBV6-5; CDR3 length: 15; D gene: TRBD2; CDR3 protein: CASSTLAAKYNEQFF; CDR3 DNA: TGTGCCAGCAGTACACTAGCGGCTAAATACAATGAGCAGTTCTTC
J gene: TRBJ1-1; clone size: few; V gene: TRBV25-1; CDR3 length: 16; D gene: TRBD1; CDR3 protein: CASSDAPGTGGTEAFF; CDR3 DNA: TGTGCCAGCAGTGACGCCCCCGGGACAGGGGGCACTGAAGCTTTCTTT
J gene: TRBJ2-7; clone size: .; V gene: TRBV29-1; CDR3 length: 13; D gene: .; CDR3 protein: CSGSSGTPYEQYF; CDR3 DNA: TGCAGCGGGAGCTCCGGGACTCCTTACGAGCAGTACTTC
J gene: TRBJ2-3; clone size: many; V gene: TRBV5-1; CDR3 length: 13; D gene: .; CDR3 protein: CASSSSGTDTQYF; CDR3 DNA: TGTGCCAGCAGTTCCAGCGGTACAGATACGCAGTATTTT
J gene: TRBJ1-1; clone size: few; V gene: TRBV29-1; CDR3 length: 13; D gene: .; CDR3 protein: CSVQGRMNTEAFF; CDR3 DNA: TGCAGCGTTCAGGGCAGAATGAACACTGAAGCTTTCTTT
J gene: TRBJ1-2; clone size: once; V gene: TRBV3-1; CDR3 length: 15; D gene: .; CDR3 protein: CASSQDPLAARGYTF; CDR3 DNA: TGTGCCAGCAGCCAAGATCCCCTGGCGGCCCGAGGCTACACCTTC
J gene: TRBJ1-1; clone size: few; V gene: TRBV4-3; CDR3 length: 17; D gene: .; CDR3 protein: CASSQEPSGRLNTEAFF; CDR3 DNA: TGCGCCAGCAGCCAAGAGCCCAGCGGCAGGTTGAACACTGAAGCTTTCTTT
J gene: TRBJ2-7; clone size: .; V gene: TRBV7-9; CDR3 length: 17; D gene: TRBD1; CDR3 protein: CASSLGQGRFLRYEQYF; CDR3 DNA: TGTGCCAGCAGCTTAGGACAGGGTCGATTCCTTAGGTACGAGCAGTACTTC
J gene: TRBJ2-1; clone size: few; V gene: TRBV4-2; CDR3 length: 15; D gene: TRBD2; CDR3 protein: CASSLASGGVYEQFF; CDR3 DNA: TGTGCCAGCAGCCTCGCTAGCGGGGGTGTCTATGAGCAGTTCTTC
J gene: TRBJ1-1; clone size: .; V gene: TRBV4-1; CDR3 length: 12; D gene: .; CDR3 protein: CASSQLRSEAFF; CDR3 DNA: TGCGCCAGCAGCCAACTTAGGAGTGAAGCTTTCTTT
J gene: TRBJ1-2; clone size: few; V gene: TRBV6-5; CDR3 length: 15; D gene: .; CDR3 protein: CASSRTKRTRDGYTF; CDR3 DNA: TGTGCCAGCAGTAGAACAAAAAGGACAAGGGATGGCTACACCTTC
J gene: TRBJ1-5; clone size: once; V gene: TRBV10-2; CDR3 length: 17; D gene: TRBD1; CDR3 protein: CASSDFGGTEINQPQHF; CDR3 DNA: TGCGCCAGCAGTGATTTCGGAGGGACAGAAATAAATCAGCCCCAGCATTTT
J gene: TRBJ2-5; clone size: .; V gene: TRBV12-3/TRBV12-4; CDR3 length: 19; D gene: TRBD2; CDR3 protein: CASSPQLAGTGTNQETQYF; CDR3 DNA: TGTGCCAGCAGTCCCCAACTAGCGGGGACTGGGACTAACCAAGAGACCCAGTACTTC
J gene: TRBJ1-6; clone size: .; V gene: TRBV18; CDR3 length: 16; D gene: .; CDR3 protein: CASSQNSNSYNSPLHF; CDR3 DNA: TGTGCCAGCTCCCAAAATTCCAACTCCTATAATTCACCCCTCCACTTT
J gene: TRBJ2-7; clone size: few; V gene: TRBV18; CDR3 length: 18; D gene: TRBD2; CDR3 protein: CASSPMGTSGGWAYEQYF; CDR3 DNA: TGTGCCAGCTCACCGATGGGGACTAGCGGGGGTTGGGCCTACGAGCAGTACTTC
J gene: TRBJ2-5; clone size: .; V gene: TRBV7-9; CDR3 length: 16; D gene: TRBD1; CDR3 protein: CASSFGQVQAQETQYF; CDR3 DNA: TGTGCCAGCAGCTTCGGACAGGTACAAGCGCAAGAGACCCAGTACTTC
J gene: TRBJ2-7; clone size: few; V gene: TRBV4-2; CDR3 length: 13; D gene: .; CDR3 protein: CASSQGGQYEQYF; CDR3 DNA: TGTGCCAGCAGCCAAGGGGGGCAGTACGAGCAGTACTTC
J gene: TRBJ2-1; clone size: .; V gene: TRBV4-1; CDR3 length: 16; D gene: TRBD2; CDR3 protein: CASSRSGTSVYNEQFF; CDR3 DNA: TGCGCCAGCAGCCGAAGCGGGACTAGCGTGTACAATGAGCAGTTCTTC
J gene: TRBJ2-7; clone size: .; V gene: TRBV7-2; CDR3 length: 16; D gene: TRBD1; CDR3 protein: CASSFFGTVKGYEQYF; CDR3 DNA: TGTGCCAGCAGCTTCTTCGGGACAGTTAAAGGGTACGAGCAGTACTTC
J gene: TRBJ2-3; clone size: .; V gene: TRBV24-1; CDR3 length: 18; D gene: TRBD1; CDR3 protein: CATSDPGQGAGYTDTQYF; CDR3 DNA: TGTGCCACCAGTGACCCTGGACAGGGGGCTGGATACACAGATACGCAGTATTTT
J gene: TRBJ1-2; clone size: .; V gene: TRBV20-1; CDR3 length: 14; D gene: .; CDR3 protein: CSARDHSFNYGYTF; CDR3 DNA: TGCAGTGCTAGAGACCACAGCTTTAACTATGGCTACACCTTC
J gene: TRBJ2-7; clone size: .; V gene: TRBV20-1; CDR3 length: 15; D gene: TRBD2; CDR3 protein: CSAKAASGDGYEQYF; CDR3 DNA: TGCAGTGCTAAGGCCGCTAGCGGGGACGGATACGAGCAGTACTTC
J gene: TRBJ2-3; clone size: .; V gene: TRBV27; CDR3 length: 16; D gene: .; CDR3 protein: CASRGARREQTDTQYF; CDR3 DNA: TGTGCCAGCAGGGGGGCGAGGCGGGAGCAAACAGATACGCAGTATTTT
J gene: TRBJ1-1; clone size: .; V gene: TRBV12-3/TRBV12-4; CDR3 length: 14; D gene: .; CDR3 protein: CASSRTQGSAEAFF; CDR3 DNA: TGTGCCAGCAGTAGAACCCAGGGCTCGGCTGAAGCTTTCTTT
J gene: TRBJ2-7; clone size: .; V gene: TRBV27; CDR3 length: 17; D gene: TRBD1; CDR3 protein: CASSLYAGTGYSYEQYF; CDR3 DNA: TGTGCCAGCAGTTTATACGCCGGGACAGGATACTCCTACGAGCAGTACTTC
J gene: TRBJ2-5; clone size: .; V gene: TRBV20-1; CDR3 length: 13; D gene: .; CDR3 protein: CSARDLLFGTQYF; CDR3 DNA: TGCAGTGCTAGAGATTTATTATTCGGGACCCAGTACTTC